Shown below are 18 T cell receptor beta chains from a single sample sequenced in a study of T cell responses to AZD1222 COVID-19 vaccine. Measured with immunoSEQ multiplex PCR; TCRdb has only the in-frame clones, and not every one. Of about 150,000 clones in the sample, around nine tenths were seen once. The specimen was peripheral blood, collected 28 days after the second AZD1222 dose. These receptors all come from an adult who received the AZD1222 COVID-19 vaccine.

The V and J genes are TRBV2 and TRBJ1-6; possibly TRBD1 for D (6 bases). CDR1 and CDR2 (germline): SNHLY, FYNNEI. V was shortened by 8 bases and J by 8 bases, with 16 bases between the two germline ends. The CDR3 has 14 amino acids. As DNA, the CDR3 is TGTGCCAGCGCCGGGGGCCACAATTATTCACCCCTCCACTTT. Amino acids: CASAGGHNYSPLHF. The full variable domain, its missing parts supplied by reference TRBV2 and TRBJ1-6, is EPEVTQTPSHQVTQMGQEVILRCVPISNHLYFYWYRQILGQKVEFLVSFYNNEISEKSEIFDDQFSVERPDGSNFTLKIRSTKLEDSAMYFCASAGGHNYSPLHFGNGTRLTVT.

The genes are TRBV7-2 and TRBJ2-7, with D tentatively TRBD1 or TRBD2 (5 bases each). The CDR3 contains 15 residues. CDR1 SGHTA and CDR2 FQGNSA come from the germline V gene. Deletions cut 5 bases from V and 2 bases from J, with 16 bases between. CDR3 loop: CASSLSSRGTYEQYF. The CDR3 bases are TGTGCCAGCAGCCTCTCCTCGAGGGGAACCTACGAGCAGTACTTC.

V usage is TRBV27 and J usage is TRBJ2-3; a weak D match, TRBD2 (6 bases). The germline V and J ends were trimmed by 5 bases and 3 bases, with 12 bases remaining between them. This CDR3 comprises 14 residues. Germline CDR1 MNHEY, CDR2 SMNVEV (reference sequence). CDR3 DNA: TGTGCCAGCAGTCCAGGAGGGGCGACAGATACGCAGTATTTT. As protein: CASSPGGATDTQYF.

The V and J genes are TRBV5-1 and TRBJ1-4; D is undetermined. V was clipped by 0 bases and J by 7 bases, with 10 bases between them. Germline V lookup: CDR1 SGHRS, CDR2 YFSETQ. The length of the CDR3 is 14 residues. The CDR3 is CASSLGESGEKLFF. Written as DNA, the CDR3 is TGCGCCAGCAGCTTGGGGGAGTCAGGTGAAAAACTGTTTTTT.

The V call is TRBV19, the J call TRBJ1-2; no clear D. The V and J ends lost 2 bases and 5 bases respectively, with 6 bases between them. Germline lookup yields CDR1 LNHDA and CDR2 SQIVND (reference sequence). CDR3 length: 12 residues. Here the CDR3 DNA reads TGTGCCAGTAGTATAACTGTTTATGGCTACACCTTC. Translated: CASSITVYGYTF.

The chain has TRBV7-2 and TRBJ1-2, with D possibly being TRBD1 (6 bases). Trimming cost V 5 bases and J 4 bases, with 11 bases left between them. Germline CDR1 reads SGHTA; CDR2 reads FQGNSA. The CDR3 is 13 residues long. The DNA of the CDR3 is TGTGCCAGCAGCCTTGGGGGGCCCTATGGCTACACCTTC. Its translation: CASSLGGPYGYTF.

The genes are TRBV14 and TRBJ2-1; D ambiguous. Trimming removed 6 bases from V and 9 bases from J, with 9 bases in between. This CDR3 is 11 amino acids long. Germline assignment: CDR1 SGHDN and CDR2 FVKESK. CDR3 residues: CASSFASEQFF. The DNA for the CDR3 is TGTGCCAGCAGTTTTGCCAGTGAGCAGTTCTTC.

This chain links TRBV9 with TRBJ1-4; 9 bases align to TRBD1. The J segment lost 6 bases and the V segment lost 0 bases, leaving 6 bases of the junction unmatched. Germline V CDR1 and CDR2: SGDLS, YYNGEE. CDR3 length: 16 residues. CDR3 sequence: CASSVATGTGYEKLFF. Written as DNA, the CDR3 is TGTGCCAGCAGCGTAGCGACCGGGACAGGGTATGAAAAACTGTTTTTT.

The rearrangement joins TRBV10-3 to TRBJ1-1, with D unclear. Germline assignment: CDR1 ENHRY and CDR2 SYGVKD. The length of the CDR3 is 15 residues. Between the trimmed V and J ends, which lost 3 bases and 2 bases, there was a span of 13 bases. CDR3 amino acids: CAISEGVVGNTEAFF. The CDR3 nucleotides read TGTGCCATCAGTGAAGGAGTAGTCGGCAACACTGAAGCTTTCTTT.

J is TRBJ1-2 and V is TRBV4-3, with no clear D. The CDR3 runs to 13 residues. CDR1 and CDR2 from the germline V gene are LGHNA and YSLEER. The V end was cut by 2 bases, the J end by 2 bases, with 6 bases between. CDR3 sequence: CASSQSGNYGYTF. CDR3 nucleotides: TGCGCCAGCAGCCAATCCGGGAACTATGGCTACACCTTC.

This clone showed up just a few times. The V gene is TRBV3-1 (or the pseudogene TRBV3-2), the J gene TRBJ2-7, with TRBD2 identical over 8 bases. CDR3 length equals 17 residues. CDR1 is LGHDT, CDR2 YNNKEL, per germline (reference sequence). The V and J ends lost 3 bases and 0 bases, in that order; junction bases with no gene match: 10. The CDR3 sequence: CASSHEGSGTSSYEQYF. CDR3 in DNA: TGTGCCAGCAGCCACGAAGGTTCGGGGACTAGCTCCTACGAGCAGTACTTC.

The CDR3 DNA sequence: TGTGCCACCAGCAGATCCCAAGAGACCCAGTACTTC. Its protein product is CATSRSQETQYF. V and J are TRBV15 and TRBJ2-5, with unresolved D. This CDR3 is 12 amino acids long. V was pared by 2 bases and J by 1 base, with 2 bases between. Per the germline V gene, CDR1 is LNHNV and CDR2 is YYDKDF (reference sequence).

The V gene is TRBV18, the J gene TRBJ2-3, with D possibly matching TRBD2 (6 bases). This CDR3 region has 17 residues. Trimming cost V 0 bases and J 1 base, with 14 bases left between them. Germline V lookup: CDR1 KGHSH, CDR2 LQKENI. CDR3 sequence reads: CASSPPVGGRGTDTQYF. CDR3 DNA sequence: TGTGCCAGCTCACCACCGGTCGGGGGAAGGGGCACAGATACGCAGTATTTT.

The genes are TRBV6-4 and TRBJ2-2; 9 positions match TRBD2. The CDR3 loop spans 15 amino acids. V trimming: 0 bases; J trimming: 6 bases; junction bases outside the gene matches: 2. Germline lookup yields CDR1 MRHNA and CDR2 SNTAGT. The CDR3 sequence: CASSDSRGGPGELFF. CDR3 DNA: TGTGCCAGCAGTGACTCGCGGGGGGGCCCCGGGGAGCTGTTTTTT.

This chain links TRBV27 with TRBJ1-2, with 7 bases matching TRBD1. Germline V gene lookup returns CDR1 MNHEY and CDR2 SMNVEV (reference sequence). J lost 5 bases, V lost 2 bases, and 2 bases had no gene match. The CDR3 is 13 residues long. CDR3 region: CASSLGQEYGYTF. CDR3 nucleotide sequence: TGTGCCAGCAGTTTAGGACAGGAGTATGGCTACACCTTC.

The J gene is TRBJ1-4, the V gene TRBV6-5; weak D call: TRBD1 (5 bases). V lost 6 bases and J lost 7, with 15 bases in between. This CDR3 contains 14 residues. The germline CDR1 and CDR2 sequences are MNHEY and SVGAGI. CDR3 sequence (DNA): TGTGCCAGCAGGAGGGGATCATTGGGTGAAAAACTGTTTTTT. Its translation: CASRRGSLGEKLFF.

The V and J genes are TRBV7-9 and TRBJ2-1, with D unclear. Germline CDR1 and CDR2: SEHNR and FQNEAQ (reference sequence). V lost 1 base to trimming and J lost 4 bases, with 17 bases between them. The CDR3 contains 17 residues. The CDR3 sequence is CASSLEPARKSYNEQFF. DNA for the CDR3: TGTGCCAGCAGCTTAGAGCCAGCGCGAAAATCATACAATGAGCAGTTCTTC. The full variable domain, in which reference TRBV7-9 and TRBJ2-1 provide the parts outside the CDR3, is DTGVSQNPRHKITKRGQNVTFRCDPISEHNRLYWYRQTLGQGPEFLTYFQNEAQLEKSRLLSDRFSAERPKGSFSTLEIQRTEQGDSAMYLCASSLEPARKSYNEQFFGPGTRLTVL.

This chain connects TRBV24-1 to TRBJ2-2; TRBD1 aligns across 9 bases. The CDR3 has 17 residues. Germline trimming cut 2 bases from V and 4 bases from J; bases unmatched to any gene: 7. The germline V gene encodes CDR1 KGHDR and CDR2 SFDVKD. CDR3 in DNA: TGTGCCACCAGTGATTATCCGGGACAGGGTTCCACCGGGGAGCTGTTTTTT. Protein sequence: CATSDYPGQGSTGELFF.